The sequence of this T cell receptor (beta chain) was determined in a study of vaccination effects on CD4 cells after COVID-19. Study details: Two-dose vaccination with either BNT162b2 or mRNA-1273 was given to the participants.

Having been cultured for 9 to 11 days, the cells underwent CD4+ T cell isolation. Vaccinated participants had no history of SARS-CoV-2 infection and tested negative for nucleocapsid antibodies. On days 3 and 7, fresh IL-2 medium replaced half the medium. Overall study findings and caveats: Only a few convalescent patients and no early post-infection timepoints featured in the study.

TCRdb's copy holds only in-frame clones and misses some; the assay was immunoSEQ multiplex PCR. The data contain approximately 58,000 clones, about 80% of them singletons. The CDR3 covers 16 residues. Trimming took off 2 bases at V and 0 bases at J, with 12 bases between the two ends. Germline CDR1 and CDR2: SGHNT and YYREEE (reference sequence). Comments on this clone: Its antigen is not known.

V is TRBV5-4 and J is TRBJ2-4; the D gene is possibly TRBD2 (7 bases). This sequence was found in a human donor who received a COVID-19 vaccine. The sequenced sample was CD4+ T cells from PBMCs cultured without peptide, obtained before COVID-19 vaccination. The CDR3 DNA reads TGTGCCAGCAGCTTAGGGGGGGGAATAGCCAAAAACATTCAGTACTTC. Translation gives CASSLGGGIAKNIQYF.